Presented here are 21 T cell receptor beta chains from one specimen sequenced in a study of monozygotic twins with cystic fibrosis. Clones were sequenced by immunoSEQ multiplex PCR, and TCRdb holds only the in-frame ones, with some missing. The sample lists about 7,500 clones; 94% were seen once. Sequencing was done on a sample of blood. The receptors originated from a boy aged 2-9 years with cystic fibrosis.

This sequence joins TRBV7-9 and TRBJ2-2; D remains ambiguous. CDR3 length: 16 residues. Germline CDR1 SEHNR, CDR2 FQNEAQ (reference sequence). The V and J ends lost 4 bases and 4 bases respectively, with 16 bases between them. The CDR3 coding sequence is TGTGCCAGCAGCTCCCGGGCCCCAAGTGGCACCGGGGAGCTGTTTTTT. This encodes CASSSRAPSGTGELFF.

J is TRBJ1-2 and V is TRBV4-3; D not resolved. Per the germline V gene, CDR1 is LGHNA and CDR2 is YSLEER. The germline V and J ends were trimmed by 0 bases and 7 bases, with 6 bases remaining between them. CDR3 size: 12 residues. CDR3 in amino acids: CASSQDRGGYTF. CDR3 sequence (DNA): TGCGCCAGCAGCCAAGATCGAGGTGGCTACACCTTC.

Written as DNA, the CDR3 is TGTGCCAGCAGCTTAGGACTAGCGGGGGGGCCGACAGATACGCAGTATTTT. The encoded protein is CASSLGLAGGPTDTQYF. The chain carries TRBV7-6 and TRBJ2-3; TRBD2 aligns across 14 bases. Germline CDR1 and CDR2: SGHVS and FNYEAQ. The CDR3 has 17 residues. The V gene end was trimmed by 1 base and the J gene end by 3 bases; junction bases not matched to a gene: 3.

The chain is built from TRBV25-1 and TRBJ1-1; unclear D gene. Trimming took 4 bases from V and 4 from J, leaving 4 bases between them. This CDR3 has 11 amino acids. CDR1 MGHDK and CDR2 SYGVNS come from the germline V gene. In nucleotides, the CDR3 is TGTGCCAGCAGTGCCATCACTGAAGCTTTCTTT. Its translation: CASSAITEAFF.

V gene TRBV7-9 combines with J gene TRBJ2-5, with 8 bases fitting TRBD1. The CDR3 length is 15 residues. CDR1 SEHNR and CDR2 FQNEAQ come from the germline V gene (reference sequence). V trimming: 2 bases; J trimming: 0 bases; junction bases outside the gene matches: 2. CDR3 nucleotide sequence: TGTGCCAGCAGCTTACACAGGGGGTACCAAGAGACCCAGTACTTC. As protein: CASSLHRGYQETQYF.

This chain joins TRBV9 and TRBJ2-1; 10 bases are shared with TRBD1. V lost 4 bases, J lost 6 bases, and 1 base stayed unmatched. The CDR3 sequence is 13 residues long. CDR1 and CDR2 from the germline V gene are SGDLS and YYNGEE. The DNA for the CDR3 is TGTGCCAGCAGCCGGACAGGGGGCAATGAGCAGTTCTTC. Amino acids: CASSRTGGNEQFF.

V is TRBV2 and J is TRBJ1-1; 9 nucleotides align to TRBD1. V shed 6 bases and J 4 bases; nucleotides not matched to a gene: 9. This CDR3 is built from 15 residues. Germline assignment: CDR1 SNHLY and CDR2 FYNNEI. This chain's CDR3 is CASRDIQGAGTEAFF. The CDR3 DNA reads TGTGCCAGCAGAGACATACAGGGGGCCGGCACTGAAGCTTTCTTT.

The genes are TRBV19 and TRBJ1-5, with no clear D. Trimming stripped 3 bases from V and 4 bases from J, with 10 bases between. CDR3 length equals 14 residues. CDR1 is LNHDA and CDR2 is SQIVND in the germline V gene (reference sequence). The CDR3 sequence: CASSMGRPNQPQHF. As DNA, the CDR3 is TGTGCCAGTAGTATGGGCAGACCGAATCAGCCCCAGCATTTT.

This clone was seen more than once but under ten times. The gene calls are TRBV29-1 and TRBJ1-4; tentatively, D is TRBD1 (6 bases). V was clipped by 6 bases and J by 8 bases, with 13 bases between them. Germline lookup yields CDR1 SQVTM and CDR2 ANQGSEA. The CDR3 totals 12 residues. The DNA of the CDR3 is TGCAGCGTAGGGGGGCCCAAGGAAAAACTGTTTTTT. Its protein product is CSVGGPKEKLFF.

This clone has just one count. This chain links TRBV7-2 with TRBJ2-5; TRBD2 matches at 8 bases. This CDR3 is 14 amino acids long. The V and J ends lost 5 bases and 2 bases, in that order; junction bases with no gene match: 4. CDR1 and CDR2 from the germline V gene are SGHTA and FQGNSA. The CDR3 spells CASSRQRGQETQYF. The CDR3 DNA sequence: TGTGCCAGCAGCCGCCAGCGGGGGCAAGAGACCCAGTACTTC. The whole variable domain, remainder taken from reference TRBV7-2 and TRBJ2-5, is GAGVSQSPSNKVTEKGKDVELRCDPISGHTALYWYRQSLGQGLEFLIYFQGNSAPDKSGLPSDRFSAERTGGSVSTLTIQRTQQEDSAVYLCASSRQRGQETQYFGPGTRLLVL.

This clone was counted a single time. The rearrangement uses TRBV2 and TRBJ2-7; either TRBD1 or TRBD2 may fit D (5 bases each). This CDR3 has 12 residues. The ends were cut back, 7 bases at V and 3 bases at J, with 10 bases in the middle. Germline lookup yields CDR1 SNHLY and CDR2 FYNNEI. The CDR3 is CASKGTLYEQYF. The CDR3 DNA follows: TGTGCCAGCAAGGGGACGCTCTACGAGCAGTACTTC. The complete variable domain, with remaining parts taken from reference TRBV2 and TRBJ2-7, reads EPEVTQTPSHQVTQMGQEVILRCVPISNHLYFYWYRQILGQKVEFLVSFYNNEISEKSEIFDDQFSVERPDGSNFTLKIRSTKLEDSAMYFCASKGTLYEQYFGPGTRLTVT.

The rearrangement uses TRBV2 and TRBJ1-1; D is perhaps TRBD1 (5 bases). Germline loops: CDR1 SNHLY, CDR2 FYNNEI. The CDR3 has 14 residues. V gave up 6 bases and J gave up 2 bases, with 13 bases separating them. The CDR3 DNA reads TGTGCCAGCAGGCAAGGGGAGACAAACACTGAAGCTTTCTTT. It specifies CASRQGETNTEAFF.

CDR3 coding DNA: TGCGCCAGCAGCTTGGACAGGGGGCCTGGAAACACCATATATTTT. Amino acids: CASSLDRGPGNTIYF. The chain uses TRBV5-1 and TRBJ1-3; 9 bases agree with TRBD1. This CDR3 spans 15 amino acids. V shed 0 bases and J 2 bases; nucleotides not matched to a gene: 0. CDR1 SGHRS and CDR2 YFSETQ come from the germline V gene.

This clone was seen only once. The chain couples TRBV5-4 to TRBJ2-7; tentatively, D is TRBD2 (6 bases). The CDR3 has 15 residues. Germline CDR1 SGHNT, CDR2 YYREEE (reference sequence). Trimming took off 4 bases at V and 0 bases at J, with 14 bases between the two ends. The CDR3 region has the DNA TGTGCCAGCAGCCTCAACGCGGGGCTCTCCTACGAGCAGTACTTC. Protein: CASSLNAGLSYEQYF.

V usage is TRBV27 and J usage is TRBJ2-7; 10 nucleotides agree with TRBD1. Germline V gene sequence: CDR1 MNHEY, CDR2 SMNVEV (reference sequence). With V trimmed by 6 bases and J by 2 bases, 7 bases remained unmatched. This CDR3 has 15 amino acids. CDR3 nucleotide sequence: TGTGCCAGCAGCCCTAGGGGGACAGGGGCCTACGAGCAGTACTTC. Its translation: CASSPRGTGAYEQYF.

The chain uses TRBV9 and TRBJ2-1, with 8 bases matching TRBD1. The CDR3 totals 16 residues. V was clipped by 4 bases and J by 5 bases; unmatched bases: 11. Per the germline V gene, CDR1 is SGDLS and CDR2 is YYNGEE. In DNA form, the CDR3 reads TGTGCCAGCAGCCCAACCGGGACAGGCCTCAACAATGAGCAGTTCTTC. It is translated as CASSPTGTGLNNEQFF.

The V gene is TRBV5-1, the J gene TRBJ2-7, with D perhaps matching TRBD2 (6 bases). CDR3 size: 15 residues. Germline CDR1 is SGHRS and CDR2 is YFSETQ. V lost 3 bases, J lost 4 bases, and 17 bases lay in between. Here the CDR3 DNA reads TGCGCCAGCAGCTCGGGGGTTGCGGGGCCTTACGAGCAGTACTTC. Its translation is CASSSGVAGPYEQYF.

The chain uses TRBV4-1 and TRBJ2-5; D is perhaps TRBD1 (5 bases). V dropped 1 base and J dropped 3 bases, with 9 bases sitting between them. There are 14 residues in the CDR3. CDR1 is MGHRA, CDR2 YSYEKL, per germline. In DNA form, the CDR3 reads TGCGCCAGCAGCCAAGGAGTCAGGGAAGAGACCCAGTACTTC. Translating gives CASSQGVREETQYF.

Remarks on this clone: The sample has other DNA sequences that encode this CDR3 too. The chain's CDR3 is CASSQSAGQETQYF. The CDR3 DNA reads TGTGCCAGCAGCCAAAGTGCGGGGCAAGAGACCCAGTACTTC. V is TRBV4-2 and J is TRBJ2-5; a possible D gene is TRBD2 (6 bases). The V end lost 2 bases, the J end lost 2 bases, and 9 bases lay between the germline ends. The germline V gene encodes CDR1 LGHNA and CDR2 YNFKEQ. This CDR3 spans 14 amino acids.

V is TRBV10-3 and J is TRBJ2-5; D call uncertain. Germline CDR1 reads ENHRY; CDR2 reads SYGVKD. This CDR3 comprises 12 residues. Deletions cut 0 bases from V and 4 bases from J, with 3 bases between. CDR3 in amino acids: CAISESGETQYF. Here the CDR3 DNA reads TGTGCCATCAGTGAGTCGGGAGAGACCCAGTACTTC.

The chain links TRBV15 to TRBJ2-7, with D perhaps TRBD1 (5 bases). Trimming left V 0 bases short and J 5 bases short, with 11 bases between. Germline V gene data show CDR1 as LNHNV and CDR2 as YYDKDF (reference sequence). The CDR3 runs 14 residues. CDR3 sequence: CATSRDFRGDEQYF. The CDR3 region has the DNA TGTGCCACCAGCAGAGATTTTAGGGGCGACGAGCAGTACTTC.